The rows below give T cell receptor beta chains drawn from one sample of a study of shared T cell receptors in the human thymus. TCRdb's copy holds only in-frame clones and misses some; the assay was immunoSEQ multiplex PCR. Altogether around 340,000 clones are present, 85% to 95% being singletons, with the ten largest covering 0.02%. The specimen was thymocytes. Receptors were obtained from a human donor. CDR3s include the opening cysteine and the closing phenylalanine or tryptophan. The order of the fields is clone size, V gene, J gene, D gene, CDR3 DNA, CDR3 protein. The D gene is left open where the match is weak. Clone size is not always given. Where it is, it says once, few, many or a class for expanded clones.

-	TRBV7-6	TRBJ2-5	TRBD1	TGTGCCAGCAGCTTAGCAATGGACAGGGTTTCAGAGACCCAGTACTTC	CASSLAMDRVSETQYF
-	TRBV28	TRBJ2-1	-	TGTGCCAGCAGTTTAGAGTACGACGGCCCCTCGGGCAATGAGCAGTTCTTC	CASSLEYDGPSGNEQFF
-	TRBV6-1	TRBJ2-7	-	TGTGCCAGCAGTGAACGCAACGCCTACGAGCAGTACTTC	CASSERNAYEQYF
-	TRBV5-5	TRBJ1-5	-	TGTGCCAGCAGCTCTCCCGGGACGGCTATATGTGGCAATCAGCCCCAGCATTTT	CASSSPGTAICGNQPQHF
-	TRBV6-6	TRBJ2-7	-	TGTGCCAGCAGTTACTCTCCAGGCCGCTACGAGCAGTACTTC	CASSYSPGRYEQYF
-	TRBV28	TRBJ2-3	-	TGTGCCAGCAGTTTATATCGGCAGGGGAACGCAGATACGCAGTATTTT	CASSLYRQGNADTQYF
-	TRBV4-2	TRBJ1-1	-	TGTGCCAGCAGCCGGGCAGCGGCCACTCGGAACACTGAAGCTTTCTTT	CASSRAAATRNTEAFF
-	TRBV9	TRBJ2-3	-	TGTGCCAGCAGCCAGAGTCAAGGGTCCACAGATACGCAGTATTTT	CASSQSQGSTDTQYF
-	TRBV5-1	TRBJ2-1	TRBD2	TGCGCCAGCAGCCCTTGGACTAGCGGCTACAATGAGCAGTTCTTC	CASSPWTSGYNEQFF
-	TRBV19	TRBJ2-7	TRBD2	TGTGCCACCAGTCACGCTAGCGGGAGCTACGAGCAGTACTTC	CATSHASGSYEQYF
-	TRBV28	TRBJ2-1	-	TGTGCCAGCAGTATTACAACCGGGACGGTGGATGAGCAGTTCTTC	CASSITTGTVDEQFF
-	TRBV29-1	TRBJ1-4	TRBD1	TGCAGCGTACTCCGGGACAGCTCTAATGAAAAACTGTTTTTT	CSVLRDSSNEKLFF
-	TRBV5-1	TRBJ2-3	-	TGCGCCAGCAGCTTCGGGGCGTACCCCTCAGATACGCAGTATTTT	CASSFGAYPSDTQYF
-	TRBV6-1	TRBJ1-1	TRBD1	TGTGCCAGCAGTGAAGCGAATCAGGGGGCGCGGGCTGAAGCTTTCTTT	CASSEANQGARAEAFF
once	TRBV19	TRBJ2-1	-	TGTGCCAGTAGTATCCCCCAAGTGTCGGGGGAATACAATGAGCAGTTCTTC	CASSIPQVSGEYNEQFF
-	TRBV4-3	TRBJ2-7	TRBD2	TGCGCCAGCAGCCCCCGGGGACTAGCGGGAGGCCCGGAGAGGGACGAGCAGTACTTC	CASSPRGLAGGPERDEQYF
-	TRBV28	TRBJ1-5	TRBD1	TGTGCCAGCAGTTTATCGGGACAGGGTGGCAATCAGCCCCAGCATTTT	CASSLSGQGGNQPQHF
-	TRBV28	TRBJ1-5	-	TGTGCCAGCAGTCCTGAGGGGGGTGCCCATCAGCCCCAGCATTTT	CASSPEGGAHQPQHF
-	TRBV27	TRBJ2-4	TRBD2	TGTGCCAGCTCTCGGACTAGCGACCTCACGAGGGCCAAAAACATTCAGTACTTC	CASSRTSDLTRAKNIQYF
-	TRBV19	TRBJ1-1	-	TGTGCCAGTTGGGGGGGTGACACTGAAGCTTTCTTT	CASWGGDTEAFF
-	TRBV7-2	TRBJ2-5	-	TGTGCCAGCAGCTTGTCCTCAGGGCGGGAACAAGAGACCCAGTACTTC	CASSLSSGREQETQYF
-	TRBV5-4	TRBJ2-3	-	TGTGCCAGCAGCTTGACGACAGATACGCAGTATTTT	CASSLTTDTQYF
-	TRBV7-2	TRBJ2-1	TRBD2	TGTGCCAGCAGCACCCGGGGGAGGTTAGCGGGAGAGGGAGAGCAGTTCTTC	CASSTRGRLAGEGEQFF
-	TRBV5-5	TRBJ2-7	-	TGTGCCAGCAGCTACCCACAGGGCAATAAGTACTTC	CASSYPQGNKYF
-	TRBV28	TRBJ1-1	TRBD1	TGTGCCAGCAGGATTCAGGGGGCGGAATATACTGAAGCTTTCTTT	CASRIQGAEYTEAFF
-	TRBV6-5	TRBJ1-4	-	TGTGCCAGCAGTTACTCGTCGTTGGGCCCTGAAAAACTGTTTTTT	CASSYSSLGPEKLFF
-	TRBV27	TRBJ2-7	-	TGTGCCAGCACCCCTGGGGCAACCTACGAGCAGTACTTC	CASTPGATYEQYF
-	TRBV2	TRBJ2-7	-	TGTGCCAGCGGACGCAGGACCGAAGCCTACGAGCAGTACTTC	CASGRRTEAYEQYF
once	TRBV6-6	TRBJ2-5	-	TGTGCCAGCAGTAAGGGGATTTTTCAAGAGACCCAGTACTTC	CASSKGIFQETQYF
-	TRBV11-3	TRBJ2-7	-	TGTGCCAGCAGTCACAAGTGGAACGGCGAGCAGTACTTC	CASSHKWNGEQYF
-	TRBV5-1	TRBJ1-1	TRBD1	TGCGCCAGCAGCCGGCCCTTGGACGGGACAGGGGCCCTCAACACTGAAGCTTTCTTT	CASSRPLDGTGALNTEAFF
-	TRBV7-3	TRBJ1-1	TRBD1	TGTGCCAGCAGCTTACAGGGGGCGGGCACTGAAGCTTTCTTT	CASSLQGAGTEAFF
-	TRBV4-1	TRBJ2-5	TRBD2	TGCGCCAGCAGCCAAGATTGGGGGGAGGGCCCTCGGGAGACCCAGTACTTC	CASSQDWGEGPRETQYF
-	TRBV4-3	TRBJ2-3	TRBD2	TGCGCCAGCAGCCAAGAGGGGGTCGGGAGGTTCGCAGATACGCAGTATTTT	CASSQEGVGRFADTQYF
-	TRBV14	TRBJ2-1	TRBD1	TGTGCCAGCAGCCAAACAGGGGGGCGGGATGAGCAGTTCTTC	CASSQTGGRDEQFF
-	TRBV5-6	TRBJ2-3	-	TGTGCCAGCAGCTTGGAGGGTAGCGTGACAGCAGATACGCAGTATTTT	CASSLEGSVTADTQYF
-	TRBV28	TRBJ2-5	TRBD1	TGTGCCAGCAGTTTATTGGGGACAGGCCAAGAGACCCAGTACTTC	CASSLLGTGQETQYF
-	TRBV28	TRBJ2-5	-	TGTGCCAGCCTTCGGGGGAGGAAGACCCAGTACTTC	CASLRGRKTQYF
-	TRBV11-2	TRBJ2-7	TRBD2	TGTGCCAGCAGCTCCCCTAGCGGGGGCCACGAGCAGTACTTC	CASSSPSGGHEQYF
-	TRBV14	TRBJ1-1	-	TGTGCCAGCAGCCAAGTAGCTGGGCTTTGGGCTTTCTTT	CASSQVAGLWAFF
-	TRBV28	TRBJ2-6	-	TGTGCCAGCAGCCCTCCTTTCGGTCCATTAGGGGCCAACGTCCTGACTTTC	CASSPPFGPLGANVLTF
-	TRBV4-1	TRBJ2-6	-	TGCGCCAGCAGCCAAGATCCGTGGATCCCTGGGGCCAACGTCCTGACTTTC	CASSQDPWIPGANVLTF